This TCR beta chain was found in a study of blood T cells in healthy people across ages. A second PCR, run for roughly 7 to 11 cycles, used a sample-barcoded 5' primer plus a J-beta primer mix. TCRdb ran MiXCR on the 5' RACE reads and lists one entry per CDR3 protein. The sample comprises nearly 1 million distinct CDR3 sequences, roughly 47% of which are singletons, and about a fifth rests with the top ten. Germline lookup yields CDR1 SEHNR and CDR2 FQNEAQ (reference sequence). CDR3 size: 13 residues. V was cut by 5 bases and J by 7 bases, with 12 bases left in between. This clonotype has only a few counts.

Sequencing used blood. The origin of this receptor is a woman aged 55 to 70 in good health. The gene calls are TRBV7-9 and TRBJ2-1, with TRBD2 as a possible D gene (5 bases). The CDR3, as DNA: TGTGCCAGCAGCCGGACTCCGGGGAATGAGCAGTTCTTC. Translating gives CASSRTPGNEQFF.